This T cell receptor (beta chain) was captured in a study of cytomegalovirus exposure and HLA in healthy donors (dated by TCRdb to 2017 to 2019). Regarding the research as a whole: An earlier analysis of roughly 500 of the donors reported approximately 270 Gb of sequence data and 100 million to 130 million unique TCR beta sequences from some 180 million T cells. Roughly 300 gigabases of sequencing data and tens of millions of unique TCR sequences were included in an early release covering several hundred HLA-typed donors. Among the approximately 430 genotyped donors, approximately 82% belonged to the genetic ancestry cluster associated with self-reported Caucasian donors. The study aimed to test whether signatures of past pathogen exposure could be identified by cataloging public T cell receptors. The T cell repertoires of several hundred subjects were profiled by immunosequencing and related to cytomegalovirus serostatus. Besides the first cohort of roughly 700 subjects, a separate validation cohort made up of some 110 different subjects was used. To predict cytomegalovirus infection status, the study brought together high-throughput TCR immunosequencing, statistical association of individual TCRs with disease status, and machine learning. A later analysis re-examined previously published TCR beta repertoires from about 700 donors and added high-resolution HLA genotyping to investigate patterns of TCR occurrence. The later analysis used no new phenotypic data to find candidate immune exposures, relying instead on TCR beta sequences and their occurrence across donors. In an earlier analysis of 550 to 700 of the donors, high-throughput TCR beta sequencing was used to judge whether each TCR beta V gene segment behaved as functional or pseudogenic. Alongside the repertoire data, information on donor age, sex, ethnicity and CMV serostatus was compiled. Genome-wide SNP genotypes for about three fifths of the 666 donors were used in a later genetic analysis, which treated that subset as a discovery cohort. Every repertoire in the discovery cohort had been generated on one and the same sequencing platform. HLA typing included class I and class II loci at four-digit resolution. Typing coverage varied by locus: 629-630 donors for A, B, C, DRB1 and DQB1; roughly 520 for DQA1; about 570 for DPA1; 400 to 480 for DPB1. Five DR-DQ haplotypes were handled as single units for association and clustering because linkage in the cohort was strong. On average, over 200,000 unique TCR beta nucleotide sequences were sequenced per donor among some 430 genotyped donors of the cohort, with roughly 18% of those sequences being non-productive. Results the study describes overall, beyond this receptor: Broadly in line with IMGT annotations, most TCR beta V segments showed up in productive rearrangements about 90% or about 30% of the time in an earlier analysis of approximately 640 of the donors. Compared with the roughly 670-donor mean, donors in an Asian-associated ancestry cluster had fewer N-insertions in productive TCRs, according to a later genetic analysis. A further reported finding was that TCR beta sequences accurately predicted the HLA-A and HLA-B alleles for most subjects in the first cohort. Because counts were too low, seventeen rarely observed V segments, including chromosome 9 orphons, were excluded from the earlier analysis of 587 of the donors. Some IMGT-functional V segments, including TRBV6-2 and TRBV6-3, could not be distinguished by the 87-base-pair reads and were therefore excluded. Across donors, most TCR sequences were observed very rarely, whereas some public TCRs were present in many individuals. The study listed 150 to 200 TCR beta chains as associated with cytomegalovirus. The sequencing pipeline was judged likely to have produced a cluster of highly shared sequence variants as a technical artifact. Because HLA typing was missing for some donors at each locus, association tests included only the typed subset. In a later analysis, TCR association rates were found to vary across HLA loci, with the most associated TCRs seen for DRB1 alleles and the fewest for HLA-C alleles. The authors suggested that the approach could potentially be extended to other disease states and immunological phenotypes. A later analysis found that most CMV-associated TCR beta chains appeared HLA-restricted, with HLA associations seemingly driven largely by CMV exposure. According to a later analysis, parvovirus B19, influenza, CMV and Epstein-Barr virus appeared linked to several top co-occurrence clusters. In vitro tests confirmed that a few of the cytomegalovirus-associated TCR beta chains recognize cytomegalovirus antigens. Correlated functional status among segregating V segments might be attributable to linkage disequilibrium, but an unknown experimental factor could not be ruled out. CMV serostatus was the only immune exposure information available for the cohort. The classifier was reported to diagnose cytomegalovirus status with high specificity and sensitivity in both the original and validation cohorts. Assigning TCR associations to individual alleles was difficult when HLA alleles, especially DR and DQ, strongly co-occurred. In a later genetic analysis, a missense DCLRE1C variant was associated with V-gene and J-gene trimming of TCR beta chains, and the association was replicated in an independent cohort. Sequencing depth was assumed to be roughly uniform across donors in the presence/absence analyses, though that assumption may not hold. In a later analysis, HLA-associated TCR beta chains were found to be more clonally expanded and to have lower generation probabilities than equally common non-associated chains. This cohort had only TCR beta chains sequenced, and the lack of alpha or paired-chain data limited which features could be detected. In a later analysis, 15,000 to 20,000 TCR beta sequences were associated with specific HLA alleles at a false discovery rate of 0.05.

About this clone itself: Its antigen is not yet known. No per-base quality is available; no much larger clone lies one base away.

In total, about 650 healthy bone marrow donors made up the cohort. Cohort members were all nominally healthy when sampled, although unrecorded immune exposures were likely present. The donor was CMV seropositive and was included in the group of 289 seropositive cohort members. Every donor gave a peripheral blood sample, and the peripheral blood mononuclear cells from that sample were used for TCR beta sequencing. Genomic DNA extraction from the blood cell samples was performed with the Qiagen DNeasy Blood Extraction Kit. The library was produced with the immunoSEQ multiplex PCR assay. For the multiplex PCR, a mixture combining 60 forward primers for TCR Vbeta segments and 13 reverse primers for TCR Jbeta segments was used. The CDR3 region of rearranged TCR beta genes was amplified from genomic DNA by a multiplex PCR assay. On the Illumina HiSeq System, the amplified TCR beta libraries were sequenced as 87-base-pair reads. The study's processing was this. A later analysis tallied roughly 80 million unique TCR beta chains across the approximately 670 repertoires, and about 10 million of those chains were shared by two or more donors. Raw reads were error-corrected and collapsed into unique sequences with a nearest-neighbor algorithm that merged closely related sequences to remove PCR and sequencing errors. V, D and J gene segments were assigned by aligning CDR3 sequences to IMGT reference sequences. For a sequence to be retained, at least a six-nucleotide match to both a V gene segment and a J gene segment was required. A rearrangement was called productive if the CDR3 had no stop codons and remained in frame with V and J, and every other rearrangement was called non-productive. Following IMGT convention, CDR3 was defined as the stretch from the second conserved V-encoded cysteine up to the conserved J-encoded phenylalanine. The earlier analysis of 587 of the donors excluded sequences that lacked an unambiguous match to a single V gene segment. An earlier analysis of a few hundred of the donors called V segments functional above 56.7% productive rearrangements and segregating when the between-donor standard deviation exceeded 5%. A statistical classification framework was developed to diagnose cytomegalovirus status using the catalog of TCR beta chain sequences. In a later analysis, TCR nucleotide sequences were compared against IMGT/GENE-DB human TR gene sequences so that V and J genes could be assigned. A later analysis assigned CDR3 sequences and most-parsimonious VDJ recombination scenarios with the TCRdist pipeline. A later analysis defined each TCR beta chain by its CDR3 amino acid sequence plus V-gene family, and excluded reads lacking a unique V-gene family. As a way to deal with suspected cross-contamination and a sequencing artifact, a later analysis dropped 450 to 600 nucleotide sequences that were highly shared and had low generation probability. For each public chain, a later analysis derived a clonal expansion index from normalized ranks of inferred template counts within each repertoire. Generation probabilities in a later analysis came from a VDJ recombination model fitted to out-of-frame rearrangements, and those results were checked against IGoR. In a later analysis, TCR-TCR, TCR-HLA and TCR-CMV co-occurrence was scored with hypergeometric tests, and a repertoire-size bias correction was applied to TCR pairs. In a later analysis, false discovery rates were estimated by permuting HLA or CMV assignments 20 times. In a later analysis, co-occurring TCRs were grouped with DBSCAN, and TCRdist sequence similarity was added when clustering was performed within HLA-allele-positive subsets. Repertoires with fewer than 30,000 or more than 120,000 public chains, plus five repertoires with anomalous nucleotide sharing, were excluded from co-occurrence clustering. The source is immuneACCESS, and TCRdb retained only in-frame sequences with V and J called. Part of the clones is not carried over; for the studies checked, unresolved V genes explain less than half of this, and the remainder is unexplained. V and J calls and clone size follow that table, whereas D and trimming were derived from the DNA. This sample is represented by more than 150,000 clones; more than 60% of them were singletons. The ten largest account for about 2.9% of the sample.

For CDR1 and CDR2, the germline V gene (reference sequence) lists SEHNR and FQNEAQ. From the cysteine up to the phenylalanine, the CDR3 has a length of 17 residues. Only CDR3 DNA remains: 51 bases, in frame from the first base. The germline V end is reduced by 4 bases and the J end by 7 bases; junction bases left unmatched: 10. The sequenced sample consisted of PBMCs. Recombination connected TRBV7-9 to TRBJ2-1; the junction holds 13 bases that match TRBD2. This receptor was identified in a woman aged 45-65 years in good health and CMV-seropositive. The DNA sequence is as follows: TGTGCCAGCAGCTGGGGGACTAGCGGGATGAACGGGAATGAGCAGTTCTTC. Its protein reads: CASSWGTSGMNGNEQFF.